The clone carrying this T cell receptor beta chain was detected only a few times. The antigen is undetermined. This specimen belongs to a study of T cells in Graves' hyperthyroidism and ophthalmopathy. The study's findings and limits: Most thyroid clonotypes expanded above 0.001 appeared in blood too. A 13 V-J signature model discriminated ophthalmopathy versus stable hyperthyroidism.

Blood from later-ophthalmopathy patients was taken at first hyperthyroidism diagnosis. TCR beta CDR3 region amplification was performed from RNA transcripts. The TCR CDR3 first-round RT-PCR relied on the HTBI primer set. TCRdb reanalysed the multiplex PCR reads using MiXCR and keeps one entry per CDR3 protein. The sample comprises around 400,000 distinct CDR3 sequences, around 16% of which are singletons, and 28% rests with the top ten. The sequencing input was blood. This clonotype was sampled from a young woman with Graves' hyperthyroidism that later progressed to Graves' ophthalmopathy.

CDR3 amino acids: CASSFWNQPQHF. The CDR3 coding sequence is TGTGCCAGCAGTTTTTGGAATCAGCCCCAGCATTTT. This chain connects TRBV28 to TRBJ1-5, with D unresolved. This CDR3 comprises 12 residues. CDR1 and CDR2 (germline): MDHEN, SYDVKM. The V and J ends lost 3 bases and 4 bases respectively, with 4 bases between them.